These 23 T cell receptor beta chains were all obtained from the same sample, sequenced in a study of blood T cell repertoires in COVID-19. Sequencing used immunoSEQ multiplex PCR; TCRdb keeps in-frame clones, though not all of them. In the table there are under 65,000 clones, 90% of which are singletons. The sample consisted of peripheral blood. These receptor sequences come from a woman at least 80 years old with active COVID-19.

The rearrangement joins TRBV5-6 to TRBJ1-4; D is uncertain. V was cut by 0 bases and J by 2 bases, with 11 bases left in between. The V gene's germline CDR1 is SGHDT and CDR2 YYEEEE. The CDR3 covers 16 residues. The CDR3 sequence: CASSLGQLTTNEKLFF. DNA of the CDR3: TGTGCCAGCAGCTTGGGACAACTGACGACTAATGAAAAACTGTTTTTT.

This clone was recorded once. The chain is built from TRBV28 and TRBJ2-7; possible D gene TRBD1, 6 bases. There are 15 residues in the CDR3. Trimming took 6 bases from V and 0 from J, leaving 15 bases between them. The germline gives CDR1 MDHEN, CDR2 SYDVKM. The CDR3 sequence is CASSPTGPPSYEQYF. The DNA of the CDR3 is TGTGCCAGCAGCCCGACAGGCCCGCCCTCCTACGAGCAGTACTTC.

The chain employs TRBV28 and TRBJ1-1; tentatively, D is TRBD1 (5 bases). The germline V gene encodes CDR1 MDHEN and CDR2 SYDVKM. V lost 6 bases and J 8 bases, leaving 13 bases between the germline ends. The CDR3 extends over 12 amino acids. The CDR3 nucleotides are TGTGCCAGCAGACCACAGGCCAAGGAAGCTTTCTTT. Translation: CASRPQAKEAFF.

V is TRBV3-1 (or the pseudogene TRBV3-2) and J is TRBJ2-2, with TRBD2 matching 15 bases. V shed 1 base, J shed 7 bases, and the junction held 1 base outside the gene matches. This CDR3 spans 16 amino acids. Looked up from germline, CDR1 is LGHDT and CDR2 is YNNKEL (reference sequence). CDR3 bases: TGTGCCAGCAGCCAAGGGACTAGCGGGAGGGTCGGGGAGCTGTTTTTT. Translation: CASSQGTSGRVGELFF.

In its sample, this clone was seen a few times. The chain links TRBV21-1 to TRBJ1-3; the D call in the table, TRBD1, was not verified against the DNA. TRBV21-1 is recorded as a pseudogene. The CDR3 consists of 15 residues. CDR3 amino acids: CASSKTPRQVYTIYF. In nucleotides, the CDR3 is TGTGCCAGCAGCAAGACCCCGAGACAGGTTTACACCATATATTTT.

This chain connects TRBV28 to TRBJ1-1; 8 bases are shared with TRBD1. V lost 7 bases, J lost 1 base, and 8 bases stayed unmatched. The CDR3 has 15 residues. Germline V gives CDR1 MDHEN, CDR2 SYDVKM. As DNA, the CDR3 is TGTGCCAGCAACGACCCCAGGGGGCGGAACACTGAAGCTTTCTTT. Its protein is CASNDPRGRNTEAFF.

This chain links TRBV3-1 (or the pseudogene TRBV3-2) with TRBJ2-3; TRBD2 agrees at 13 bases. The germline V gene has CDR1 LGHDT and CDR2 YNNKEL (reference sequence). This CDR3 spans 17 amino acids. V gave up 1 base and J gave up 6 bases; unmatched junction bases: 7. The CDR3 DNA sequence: TGTGCCAGCAGCCAAGCACGACTAGCGGGGGGTTCGGATACGCAGTATTTT. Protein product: CASSQARLAGGSDTQYF.

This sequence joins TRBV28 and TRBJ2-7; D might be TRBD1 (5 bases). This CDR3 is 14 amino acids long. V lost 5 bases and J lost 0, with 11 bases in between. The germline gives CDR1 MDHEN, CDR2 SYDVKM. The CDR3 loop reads CASSRTGISYEQYV. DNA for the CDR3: TGTGCCAGCAGTCGAACAGGAATCTCCTACGAGCAGTACGTC.

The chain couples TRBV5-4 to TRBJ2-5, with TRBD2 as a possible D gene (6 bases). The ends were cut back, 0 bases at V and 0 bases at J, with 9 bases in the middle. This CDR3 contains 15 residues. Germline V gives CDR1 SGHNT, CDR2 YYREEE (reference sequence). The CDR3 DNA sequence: TGTGCCAGCAGCTTGGGGGGAGGAAACCAAGAGACCCAGTACTTC. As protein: CASSLGGGNQETQYF.

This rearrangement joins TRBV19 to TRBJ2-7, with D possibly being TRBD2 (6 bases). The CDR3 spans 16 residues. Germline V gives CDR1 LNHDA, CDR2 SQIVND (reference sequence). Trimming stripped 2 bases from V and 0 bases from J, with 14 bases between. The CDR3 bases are TGTGCCAGTAGTATATTCTCCCCGGGAGTCTCCTACGAGCAGTACTTC. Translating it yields CASSIFSPGVSYEQYF.

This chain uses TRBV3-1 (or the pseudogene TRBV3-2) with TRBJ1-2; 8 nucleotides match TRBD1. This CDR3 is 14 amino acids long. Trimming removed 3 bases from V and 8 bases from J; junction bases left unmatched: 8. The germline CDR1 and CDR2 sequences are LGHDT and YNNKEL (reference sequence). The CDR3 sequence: CASSHARGRQGYTF. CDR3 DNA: TGTGCCAGCAGCCATGCCAGGGGGCGTCAGGGCTACACCTTC.

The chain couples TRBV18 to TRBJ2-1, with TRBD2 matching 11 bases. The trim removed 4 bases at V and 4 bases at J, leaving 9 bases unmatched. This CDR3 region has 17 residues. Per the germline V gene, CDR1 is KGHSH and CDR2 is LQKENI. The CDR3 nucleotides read TGTGCCAGCTCACGAACCCAGACTAGCGGGATTTACAATGAGCAGTTCTTC. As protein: CASSRTQTSGIYNEQFF.

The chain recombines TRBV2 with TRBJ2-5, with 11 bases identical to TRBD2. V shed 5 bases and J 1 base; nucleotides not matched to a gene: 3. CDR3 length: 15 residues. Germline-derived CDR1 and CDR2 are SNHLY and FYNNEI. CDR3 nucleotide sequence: TGTGCCAGCAGTCCGGGACTAGCGGCCCAAGAGACCCAGTACTTC. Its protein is CASSPGLAAQETQYF.

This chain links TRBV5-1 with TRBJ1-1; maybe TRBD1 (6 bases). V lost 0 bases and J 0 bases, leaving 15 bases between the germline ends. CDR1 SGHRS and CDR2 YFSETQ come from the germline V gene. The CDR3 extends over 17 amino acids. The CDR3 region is CASSLVQGPDVNTEAFF. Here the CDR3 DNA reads TGCGCCAGCAGCTTGGTACAGGGCCCAGATGTGAACACTGAAGCTTTCTTT. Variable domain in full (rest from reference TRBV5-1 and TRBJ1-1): KAGVTQTPRYLIKTRGQQVTLSCSPISGHRSVSWYQQTPGQGLQFLFEYFSETQRNKGNFPGRFSGRQFSNSRSEMNVSTLELGDSALYLCASSLVQGPDVNTEAFFGQGTRLTVV.

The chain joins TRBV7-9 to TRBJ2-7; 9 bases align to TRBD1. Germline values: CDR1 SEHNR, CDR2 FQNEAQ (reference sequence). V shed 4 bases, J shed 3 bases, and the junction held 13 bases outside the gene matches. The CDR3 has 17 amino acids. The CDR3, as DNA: TGTGCCAGCAGCTCTACGGCTGCGGGGACAGGGAACTACGAGCAGTACGTC. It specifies CASSSTAAGTGNYEQYV.

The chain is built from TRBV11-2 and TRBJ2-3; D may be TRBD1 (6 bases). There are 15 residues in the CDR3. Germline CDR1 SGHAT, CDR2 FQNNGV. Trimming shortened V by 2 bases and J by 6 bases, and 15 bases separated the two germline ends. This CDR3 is CASSLRSTGLDTQYF. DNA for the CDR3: TGTGCCAGCAGCTTAAGGAGTACAGGGTTGGATACGCAGTATTTT.

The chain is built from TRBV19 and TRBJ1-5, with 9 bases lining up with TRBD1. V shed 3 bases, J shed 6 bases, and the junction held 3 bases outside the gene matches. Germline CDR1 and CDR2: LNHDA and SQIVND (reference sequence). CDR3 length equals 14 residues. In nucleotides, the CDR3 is TGTGCCAGTAGTATGGGGACAGGGAGTCAGCCCCAGCATTTT. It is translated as CASSMGTGSQPQHF.

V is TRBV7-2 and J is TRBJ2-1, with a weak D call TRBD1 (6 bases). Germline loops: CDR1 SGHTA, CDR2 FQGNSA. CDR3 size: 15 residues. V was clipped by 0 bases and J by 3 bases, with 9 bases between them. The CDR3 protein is CASSLAGALYNEQFF. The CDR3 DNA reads TGTGCCAGCAGCTTAGCGGGGGCCCTCTACAATGAGCAGTTCTTC.

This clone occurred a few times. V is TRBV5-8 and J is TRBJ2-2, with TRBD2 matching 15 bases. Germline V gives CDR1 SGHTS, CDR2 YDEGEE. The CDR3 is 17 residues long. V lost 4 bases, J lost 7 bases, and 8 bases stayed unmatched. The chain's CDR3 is CASSRRTSGRAIGELFF. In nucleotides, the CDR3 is TGTGCCAGCAGCCGAAGGACTAGCGGGAGGGCCATCGGGGAGCTGTTTTTT. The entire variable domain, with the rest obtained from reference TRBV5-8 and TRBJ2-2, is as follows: EAGVTQSPTHLIKTRGQQATLRCSPISGHTSVYWYQQALGLGLQFLLWYDEGEERNRGNFPPRFSGRQFPNYSSELNVNALELEDSALYLCASSRRTSGRAIGELFFGEGSRLTVL.

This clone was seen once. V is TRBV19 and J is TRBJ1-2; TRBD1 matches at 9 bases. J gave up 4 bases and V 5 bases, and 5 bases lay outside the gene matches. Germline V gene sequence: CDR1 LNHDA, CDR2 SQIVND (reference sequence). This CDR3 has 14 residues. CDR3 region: CASSWTGASYGYTF. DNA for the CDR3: TGTGCCAGTAGTTGGACAGGGGCCAGCTATGGCTACACCTTC. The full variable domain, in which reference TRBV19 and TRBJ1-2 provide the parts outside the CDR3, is DGGITQSPKYLFRKEGQNVTLSCEQNLNHDAMYWYRQDPGQGLRLIYYSQIVNDFQKGDIAEGYSVSREKKESFPLTVTSAQKNPTAFYLCASSWTGASYGYTFGSGTRLTVV.

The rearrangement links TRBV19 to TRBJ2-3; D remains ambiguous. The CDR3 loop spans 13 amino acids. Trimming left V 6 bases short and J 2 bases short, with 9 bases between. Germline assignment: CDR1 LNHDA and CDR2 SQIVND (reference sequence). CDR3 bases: TGTGCCAGTAGCCCCCCCTCCACAGATACGCAGTATTTT. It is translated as CASSPPSTDTQYF.

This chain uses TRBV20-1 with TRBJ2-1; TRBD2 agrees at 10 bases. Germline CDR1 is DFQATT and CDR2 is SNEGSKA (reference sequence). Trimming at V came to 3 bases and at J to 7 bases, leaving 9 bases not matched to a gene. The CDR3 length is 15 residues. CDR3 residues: CSASAPGLASNEQFF. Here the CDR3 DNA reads TGCAGTGCTAGTGCACCGGGACTAGCGTCGAATGAGCAGTTCTTC.

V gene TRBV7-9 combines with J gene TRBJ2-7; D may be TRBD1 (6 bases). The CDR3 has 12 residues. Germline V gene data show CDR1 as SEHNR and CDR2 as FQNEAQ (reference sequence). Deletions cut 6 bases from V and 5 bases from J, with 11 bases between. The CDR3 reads CASRQDSNEQYF. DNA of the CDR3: TGTGCCAGCAGACAGGACAGTAACGAGCAGTACTTC.